The entry below gives a single TCR beta chain sequence along with its context. Its antigen is unidentified. The sample is drawn from a study of OX40 agonist ivuxolimab in advanced cancers. Assay used: immunoSEQ multiplex PCR; TCRdb lists only in-frame clones, some missing. The sample has 50,000 to 75,000 clones, around 86% seen once; the top ten hold 0.38%. Findings and caveats of the study: Antigen specificity remained undetermined for the expanded peripheral T cells. The mean number of expanded clones was higher in CD8+ T cells than in CD4+. Dose levels from 0.1 to 3.0 mg/kg saw CD4+ and CD8+ blood T cells expand clonally by week 6. Among the least clonally expanded were partial responders at 0.1-3.0 mg/kg.

This sample comprised CD4+ or CD8+ T cells sorted from blood, obtained in a trial of the OX40 agonist ivuxolimab. The origin of this receptor is an adult with an advanced solid tumor such as melanoma, head and neck, liver or kidney cancer.

CDR3 sequence reads: CASRDPQRNQPQHF. Here the CDR3 DNA reads TGTGCCAGTAGGGATCCACAGAGAAATCAGCCCCAGCATTTT. The chain has TRBV19 and TRBJ1-5, with D uncertain. Germline V gene lookup returns CDR1 LNHDA and CDR2 SQIVND (reference sequence). The CDR3 spans 14 residues. Trimming took off 6 bases at V and 4 bases at J, with 13 bases between the two ends.